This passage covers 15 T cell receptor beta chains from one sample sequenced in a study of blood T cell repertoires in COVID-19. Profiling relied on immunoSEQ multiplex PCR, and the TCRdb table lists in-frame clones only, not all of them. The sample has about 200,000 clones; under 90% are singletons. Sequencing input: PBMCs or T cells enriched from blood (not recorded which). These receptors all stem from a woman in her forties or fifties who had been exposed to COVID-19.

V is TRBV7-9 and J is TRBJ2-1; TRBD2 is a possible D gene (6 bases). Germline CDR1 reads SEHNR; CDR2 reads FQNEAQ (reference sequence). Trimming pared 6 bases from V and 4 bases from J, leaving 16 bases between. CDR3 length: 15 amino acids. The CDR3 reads CASRLRDRGYNEQFF. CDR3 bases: TGTGCCAGCAGGCTCCGGGACCGGGGGTACAATGAGCAGTTCTTC.

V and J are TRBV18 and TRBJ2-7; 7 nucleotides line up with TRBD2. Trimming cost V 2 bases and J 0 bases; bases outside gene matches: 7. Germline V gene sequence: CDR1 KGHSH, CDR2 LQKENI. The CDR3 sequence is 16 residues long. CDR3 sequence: CASSPRTSSGSYEQYF. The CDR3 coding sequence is TGTGCCAGCTCACCAAGGACTAGTTCGGGCTCCTACGAGCAGTACTTC.

The CDR3 DNA reads as TGTGCCAGCAGCTTGGGAGGTACACCGAACACTGAAGCTTTCTTT. It is translated as CASSLGGTPNTEAFF. The rearrangement joins TRBV5-5 to TRBJ1-1; no definite D call. V lost 0 bases, J lost 1 base, and 10 bases lay in between. Germline CDR1 is SGHKS and CDR2 is YYEKEE (reference sequence). The CDR3 totals 15 residues.

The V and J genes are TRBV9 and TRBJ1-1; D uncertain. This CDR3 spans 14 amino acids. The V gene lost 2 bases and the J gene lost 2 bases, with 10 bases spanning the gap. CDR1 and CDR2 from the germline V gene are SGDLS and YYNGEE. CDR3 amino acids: CASSVSPTNTEAFF. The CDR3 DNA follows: TGTGCCAGCAGCGTGTCTCCGACAAACACTGAAGCTTTCTTT. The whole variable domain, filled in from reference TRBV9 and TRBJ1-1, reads DSGVTQTPKHLITATGQRVTLRCSPRSGDLSVYWYQQSLDQGLQFLIQYYNGEERAKGNILERFSAQQFPDLHSELNLSSLELGDSALYFCASSVSPTNTEAFFGQGTRLTVV.

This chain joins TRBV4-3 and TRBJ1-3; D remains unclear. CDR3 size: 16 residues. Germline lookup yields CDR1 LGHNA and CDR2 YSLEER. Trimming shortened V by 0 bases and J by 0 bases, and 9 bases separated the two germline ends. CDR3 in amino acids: CASSQDFRFSGNTIYF. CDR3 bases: TGCGCCAGCAGCCAAGACTTTCGGTTCTCTGGAAACACCATATATTTT.

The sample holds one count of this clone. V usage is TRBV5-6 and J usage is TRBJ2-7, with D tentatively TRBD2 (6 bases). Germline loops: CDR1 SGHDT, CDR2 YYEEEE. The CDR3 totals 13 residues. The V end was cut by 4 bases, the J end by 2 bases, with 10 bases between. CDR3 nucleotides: TGTGCCAGCAGCCAGGGACTGACCTACGAGCAGTACTTC. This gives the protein CASSQGLTYEQYF.

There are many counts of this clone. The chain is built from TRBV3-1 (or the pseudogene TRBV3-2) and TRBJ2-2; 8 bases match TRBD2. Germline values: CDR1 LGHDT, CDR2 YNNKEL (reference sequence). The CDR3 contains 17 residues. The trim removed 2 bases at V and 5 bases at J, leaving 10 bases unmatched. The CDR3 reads CASSQRVVGRGTGELFF. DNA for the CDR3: TGTGCCAGCAGCCAAAGGGTAGTCGGGAGGGGAACCGGGGAGCTGTTTTTT.

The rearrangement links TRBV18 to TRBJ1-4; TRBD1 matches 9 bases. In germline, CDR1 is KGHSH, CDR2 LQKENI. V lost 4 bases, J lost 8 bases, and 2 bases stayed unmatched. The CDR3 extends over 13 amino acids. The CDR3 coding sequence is TGTGCCAGCTCACAGGACAGGGGAGAAAAACTGTTTTTT. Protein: CASSQDRGEKLFF.

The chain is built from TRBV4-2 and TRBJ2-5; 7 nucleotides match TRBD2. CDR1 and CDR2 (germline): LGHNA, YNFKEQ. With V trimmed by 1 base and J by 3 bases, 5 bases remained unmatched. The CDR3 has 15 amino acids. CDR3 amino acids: CASSQVSGTKETQYF. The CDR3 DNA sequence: TGTGCCAGCAGCCAAGTTTCCGGGACTAAAGAGACCCAGTACTTC.

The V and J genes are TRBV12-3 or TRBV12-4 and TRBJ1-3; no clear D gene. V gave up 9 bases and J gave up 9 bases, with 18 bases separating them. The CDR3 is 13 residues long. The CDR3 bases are TGTGCCAGTCGGTCGGGGATGGCCCGCACCATATATTTT. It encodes CASRSGMARTIYF.

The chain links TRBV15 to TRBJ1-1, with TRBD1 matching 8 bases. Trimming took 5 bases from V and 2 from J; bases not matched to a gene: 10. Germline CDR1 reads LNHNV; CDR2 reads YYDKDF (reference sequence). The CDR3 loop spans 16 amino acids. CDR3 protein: CATSVPGTGHNTEAFF. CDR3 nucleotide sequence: TGTGCCACCAGCGTCCCCGGGACAGGCCACAACACTGAAGCTTTCTTT.

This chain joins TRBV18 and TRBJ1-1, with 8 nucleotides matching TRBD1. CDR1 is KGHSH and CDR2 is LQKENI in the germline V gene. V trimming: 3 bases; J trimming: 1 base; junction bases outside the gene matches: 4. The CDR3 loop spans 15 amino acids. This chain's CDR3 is CASSPTDRGNTEAFF. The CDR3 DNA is TGTGCCAGCTCACCCACAGACAGGGGGAACACTGAAGCTTTCTTT.

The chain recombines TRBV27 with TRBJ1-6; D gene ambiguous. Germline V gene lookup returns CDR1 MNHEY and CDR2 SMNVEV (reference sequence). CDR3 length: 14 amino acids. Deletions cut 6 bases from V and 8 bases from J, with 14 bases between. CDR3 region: CASRERGRHSPLHF. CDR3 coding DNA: TGTGCCAGCAGAGAACGGGGTAGGCATTCACCCCTCCACTTT.

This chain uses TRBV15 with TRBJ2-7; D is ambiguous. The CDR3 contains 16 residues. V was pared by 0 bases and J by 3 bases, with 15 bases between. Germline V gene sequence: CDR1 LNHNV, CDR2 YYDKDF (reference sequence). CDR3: CATSREEPTIYYEQYF. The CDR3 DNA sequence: TGTGCCACCAGCAGAGAGGAGCCTACGATCTACTACGAGCAGTACTTC.

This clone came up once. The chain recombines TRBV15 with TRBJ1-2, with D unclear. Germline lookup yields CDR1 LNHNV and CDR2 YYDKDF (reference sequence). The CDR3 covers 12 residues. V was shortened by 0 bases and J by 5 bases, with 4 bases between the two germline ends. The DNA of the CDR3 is TGTGCCACCAGCAGAGATCCGTATGGCTACACCTTC. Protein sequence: CATSRDPYGYTF.